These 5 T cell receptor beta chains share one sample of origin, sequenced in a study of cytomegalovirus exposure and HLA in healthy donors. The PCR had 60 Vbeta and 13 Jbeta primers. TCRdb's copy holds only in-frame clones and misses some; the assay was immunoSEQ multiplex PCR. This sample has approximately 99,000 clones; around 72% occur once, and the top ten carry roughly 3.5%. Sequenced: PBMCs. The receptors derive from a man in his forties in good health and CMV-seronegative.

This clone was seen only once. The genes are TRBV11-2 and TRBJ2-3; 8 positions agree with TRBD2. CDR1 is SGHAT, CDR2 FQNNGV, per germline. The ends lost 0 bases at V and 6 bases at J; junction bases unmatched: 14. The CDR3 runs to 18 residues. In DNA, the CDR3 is TGTGCCAGCAGCTTAGATACCGGATTGGGACTAGGCGAGGATACGCAGTATTTT. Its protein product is CASSLDTGLGLGEDTQYF.

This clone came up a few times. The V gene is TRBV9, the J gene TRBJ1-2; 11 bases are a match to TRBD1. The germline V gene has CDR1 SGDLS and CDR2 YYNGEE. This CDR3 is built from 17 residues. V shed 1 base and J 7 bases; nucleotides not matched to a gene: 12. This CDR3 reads CASSVTPGGQGGVGYTF. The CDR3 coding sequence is TGTGCCAGCAGCGTAACGCCCGGGGGACAGGGGGGAGTTGGCTACACCTTC. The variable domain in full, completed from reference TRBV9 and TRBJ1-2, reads DSGVTQTPKHLITATGQRVTLRCSPRSGDLSVYWYQQSLDQGLQFLIQYYNGEERAKGNILERFSAQQFPDLHSELNLSSLELGDSALYFCASSVTPGGQGGVGYTFGSGTRLTVV.

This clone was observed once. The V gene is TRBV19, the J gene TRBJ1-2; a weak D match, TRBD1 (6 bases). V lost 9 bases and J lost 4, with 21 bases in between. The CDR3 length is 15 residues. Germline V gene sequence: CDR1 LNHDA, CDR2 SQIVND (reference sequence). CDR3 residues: CASEGTHSGGYGYTF. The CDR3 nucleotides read TGTGCCAGCGAGGGGACACATTCTGGGGGCTATGGCTACACCTTC.

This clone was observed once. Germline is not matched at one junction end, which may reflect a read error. The CDR3 protein is CDSSLVGGGVSEQYF. CDR3 bases: TGTGACAGCAGCTTAGTTGGCGGGGGGGTCTCCGAGCAGTACTTC. This sequence joins TRBV7-9 and TRBJ2-7; 9 bases line up with TRBD2. Germline assignment: CDR1 SEHNR and CDR2 FQNEAQ (reference sequence). This CDR3 has 15 residues.

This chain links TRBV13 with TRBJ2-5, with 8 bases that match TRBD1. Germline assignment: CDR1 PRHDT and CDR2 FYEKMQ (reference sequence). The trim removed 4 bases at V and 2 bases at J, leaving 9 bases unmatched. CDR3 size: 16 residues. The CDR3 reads CASSSRTGTGQETQYF. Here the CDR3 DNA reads TGTGCCAGCAGCTCAAGAACCGGGACAGGTCAAGAGACCCAGTACTTC. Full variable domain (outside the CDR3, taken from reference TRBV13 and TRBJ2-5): AAGVIQSPRHLIKEKRETATLKCYPIPRHDTVYWYQQGPGQDPQFLISFYEKMQSDKGSIPDRFSAQQFSDYHSELNMSSLELGDSALYFCASSSRTGTGQETQYFGPGTRLLVL.